These 27 T cell receptor beta chains were all obtained from the same sample, sequenced in a study of T cell responses to AZD1222 COVID-19 vaccine. Here immunoSEQ multiplex PCR was the method, and the copy in TCRdb shows in-frame clones only, minus some. Of about 94,000 clones listed, about 85% are singletons. This material consisted of peripheral blood, taken 28 days after the second AZD1222 dose. These receptors all come from an adult who received the AZD1222 COVID-19 vaccine.

CDR3 sequence reads: CASSLGRARSGELFF. The CDR3 bases are TGTGCCAGCAGTTTGGGGAGGGCCAGATCTGGGGAGCTGTTTTTT. The gene calls are TRBV28 and TRBJ2-2; 7 positions agree with TRBD2. The CDR3 covers 15 residues. The germline CDR1 and CDR2 sequences are MDHEN and SYDVKM. Trimming at V came to 3 bases and at J to 8 bases, leaving 9 bases not matched to a gene. The entire variable domain, with the rest obtained from reference TRBV28 and TRBJ2-2, is as follows: DVKVTQSSRYLVKRTGEKVFLECVQDMDHENMFWYRQDPGLGLRLIYFSYDVKMKEKGDIPEGYSVSREKKERFSLILESASTNQTSMYLCASSLGRARSGELFFGEGSRLTVL.

This chain links TRBV5-1 with TRBJ2-1; 8 nucleotides align to TRBD1. Per the germline V gene, CDR1 is SGHRS and CDR2 is YFSETQ. The ends lost 0 bases at V and 4 bases at J; junction bases unmatched: 6. The CDR3 is 16 residues long. CDR3 residues: CASSLAGQGTYNEQFF. In DNA form, the CDR3 reads TGCGCCAGCAGCTTGGCCGGACAGGGTACTTACAATGAGCAGTTCTTC.

J is TRBJ1-6 and V is TRBV7-8; 7 bases align to TRBD1. CDR1 and CDR2 from the germline V gene are SGHVS and FQNEAQ. The J segment lost 10 bases and the V segment lost 1 base, leaving 7 bases of the junction unmatched. There are 15 residues in the CDR3. The CDR3 nucleotides are TGTGCCAGCAGCTTAGAGGGACAGTTTAACTCACCCCTCCACTTT. Translating it yields CASSLEGQFNSPLHF.

V and J are TRBV5-6 and TRBJ1-2; no firm D call. CDR1 SGHDT and CDR2 YYEEEE come from the germline V gene. Trimming shortened V by 2 bases and J by 2 bases, and 13 bases separated the two germline ends. The CDR3 runs 15 residues. The CDR3 reads CASSLEWNDNYGYTF. The CDR3, as DNA: TGTGCCAGCAGCTTAGAGTGGAACGACAACTATGGCTACACCTTC.

The chain carries TRBV18 and TRBJ1-2; tentative D call: TRBD1 (5 bases). The CDR3 is 17 amino acids. Per the germline V gene, CDR1 is KGHSH and CDR2 is LQKENI. V was shortened by 2 bases and J by 2 bases, with 18 bases between the two germline ends. The CDR3 loop reads CASSPFQSQGLNYGYTF. CDR3 in DNA: TGTGCCAGCTCACCATTTCAGAGCCAGGGCCTCAACTATGGCTACACCTTC.

The genes are TRBV7-8 and TRBJ2-1; the D is unclear. The V end was cut by 1 base, the J end by 4 bases, with 11 bases between. The CDR3 loop spans 15 amino acids. In germline, CDR1 is SGHVS, CDR2 FQNEAQ. The CDR3 DNA reads as TGTGCCAGCAGCTTAGAGGCAGGTAATTACAATGAGCAGTTCTTC. Protein: CASSLEAGNYNEQFF.

The chain uses TRBV6-5 and TRBJ2-6; possibly TRBD2 for D (6 bases). The length of the CDR3 is 15 residues. V gave up 6 bases and J gave up 2 bases, with 11 bases separating them. Germline CDR1 reads MNHEY; CDR2 reads SVGAGI. Here the CDR3 DNA reads TGTGCCAGCAGCGGCACTAGCACTGGGGCCAACGTCCTGACTTTC. This translates into CASSGTSTGANVLTF.

The chain carries TRBV5-4 and TRBJ1-1; 7 bases agree with TRBD1. CDR3 length: 14 residues. Per germline, CDR1 SGHNT and CDR2 YYREEE (reference sequence). Trimming at V came to 4 bases and at J to 1 base, leaving 4 bases not matched to a gene. The CDR3 loop reads CASSGDSQNTEAFF. CDR3 sequence (DNA): TGTGCCAGCAGCGGGGACAGCCAGAACACTGAAGCTTTCTTT.

The genes are TRBV12-3 or TRBV12-4 and TRBJ2-3; D is possibly TRBD2 (5 bases). CDR3 length: 13 amino acids. V was trimmed by 3 bases and J by 6 bases, leaving 10 bases between them. CDR3 sequence (DNA): TGTGCCAGCAGTTTCACTAGATTGGATACGCAGTATTTT. Its translation: CASSFTRLDTQYF.

The gene calls are TRBV5-6 and TRBJ2-6; 10 bases map to TRBD2. The CDR3 is 17 amino acids. Germline trimming cut 9 bases from V and 1 base from J; bases unmatched to any gene: 10. In germline, CDR1 is SGHDT, CDR2 YYEEEE. CDR3 DNA sequence: TGTGCCACCCTTCGAGTAGCGGGAGGTTCTGGGGCCAACGTCCTGACTTTC. As protein: CATLRVAGGSGANVLTF.

The V call is TRBV5-1, the J call TRBJ2-2, with a weak D call TRBD1 (6 bases). The V end was cut by 4 bases, the J end by 6 bases, with 16 bases between. The CDR3 is 15 residues long. Germline-derived CDR1 and CDR2 are SGHRS and YFSETQ. The CDR3 nucleotides are TGCGCCAGCAGCCAAATTGGATCAGGGGCCGGGGAGCTGTTTTTT. Translation gives CASSQIGSGAGELFF.

CDR3 nucleotides: TGCAGTGCTGACCACACAGATACGCAGTATTTT. Protein: CSADHTDTQYF. This chain links TRBV20-1 with TRBJ2-3; D is unresolved. Trimming took off 5 bases at V and 2 bases at J, with 5 bases between the two ends. The CDR3 consists of 11 residues. Germline V lookup: CDR1 DFQATT, CDR2 SNEGSKA (reference sequence).

A note on this clone: One end of the junction fails to match germline, which may point to a read error. The chain links TRBV28 to TRBJ1-3; 9 positions agree with TRBD1. CDR1 is MDHEN, CDR2 SYDVKM, per germline. This CDR3 region has 18 residues. The CDR3 nucleotides read TGTGCCAGCAGTGTATGGGGGACAGGGACGGGCTCTGGAAACACCATATATTTT. Amino acids: CASSVWGTGTGSGNTIYF.

The chain recombines TRBV7-3 with TRBJ2-3; TRBD2 agrees at 9 bases. This CDR3 has 15 residues. V gave up 5 bases and J gave up 2 bases; unmatched junction bases: 5. From germline, CDR1 is SGHTA and CDR2 FQGTGA. The CDR3 protein is CASSQAGGLTDTQYF. The CDR3 bases are TGTGCCAGCAGCCAAGCGGGGGGCCTCACAGATACGCAGTATTTT.

The chain couples TRBV19 to TRBJ1-5, with D perhaps matching TRBD1 (6 bases). CDR1 is LNHDA and CDR2 is SQIVND in the germline V gene (reference sequence). There are 15 residues in the CDR3. The V end lost 1 base, the J end lost 2 bases, and 9 bases lay between the germline ends. The CDR3 nucleotides read TGTGCCAGTAGTATAGGACAGGTAGGCAATCAGCCCCAGCATTTT. Amino acid sequence: CASSIGQVGNQPQHF.

This chain connects TRBV5-6 to TRBJ2-5; TRBD2 is a possible D gene (6 bases). The CDR3 is made up of 14 amino acids. The germline gives CDR1 SGHDT, CDR2 YYEEEE. V lost 4 bases to trimming and J lost 3 bases, with 13 bases between them. The CDR3 DNA reads TGTGCCAGCAGCCGCGTGGGGGGTAAAGAGACCCAGTACTTC. This gives the protein CASSRVGGKETQYF.

The rearrangement uses TRBV2 and TRBJ2-1; 10 nucleotides align to TRBD2. The germline CDR1 and CDR2 sequences are SNHLY and FYNNEI. The CDR3 covers 17 residues. Unmatched junction bases numbered 13, after V lost 6 bases and J lost 5 bases. CDR3 region: CASSWTSGKKKDNEQFF. CDR3 DNA sequence: TGTGCCAGCAGCTGGACTAGCGGTAAAAAAAAGGACAATGAGCAGTTCTTC. Looking up the rest from reference TRBV2 and TRBJ2-1 gives the full variable domain: EPEVTQTPSHQVTQMGQEVILRCVPISNHLYFYWYRQILGQKVEFLVSFYNNEISEKSEIFDDQFSVERPDGSNFTLKIRSTKLEDSAMYFCASSWTSGKKKDNEQFFGPGTRLTVL.

In nucleotides, the CDR3 is TGTGCCAGCAGCTTGGGGAGGGCGCGAACCTACGAGCAGTACTTC. It translates to CASSLGRARTYEQYF. The chain links TRBV5-5 to TRBJ2-7; maybe TRBD2 (6 bases). V was trimmed by 0 bases and J by 2 bases, leaving 12 bases between them. This CDR3 is 15 amino acids long. Germline loops: CDR1 SGHKS, CDR2 YYEKEE (reference sequence).

CDR3 loop: CAWSPRFYVYEQYF. The CDR3 DNA reads TGTGCCTGGAGTCCCCGATTCTACGTCTACGAGCAGTACTTC. V gene TRBV30 combines with J gene TRBJ2-7; D gene ambiguous. V lost 2 bases and J lost 3, with 14 bases in between. CDR1 is GTSNPN, CDR2 SVGIG, per germline (reference sequence). The CDR3 runs to 14 residues.

J is TRBJ1-2 and V is TRBV3-1 (or the pseudogene TRBV3-2); tentatively, D is TRBD1 (5 bases). Trimming pared 1 base from V and 1 base from J, leaving 10 bases between. The CDR3 covers 15 residues. Germline CDR1 LGHDT, CDR2 YNNKEL (reference sequence). CDR3 loop: CASSQARGLNYGYTF. The CDR3 DNA is TGTGCCAGCAGCCAAGCGAGGGGCCTTAACTATGGCTACACCTTC.

CDR3 nucleotides: TGTGCCAGCAGTGAGACCGGGACAGGGGAATACGAGCAGTACTTC. Protein sequence: CASSETGTGEYEQYF. The chain carries TRBV6-1 and TRBJ2-7, with 10 bases matching TRBD1. The ends lost 3 bases at V and 4 bases at J; junction bases unmatched: 6. Germline assignment: CDR1 MNHNS and CDR2 SASEGT. This CDR3 comprises 15 residues.

The genes are TRBV9 and TRBJ2-6, with 7 bases matching TRBD1. V gave up 4 bases and J gave up 2 bases; unmatched junction bases: 9. Germline assignment: CDR1 SGDLS and CDR2 YYNGEE. The CDR3 length is 17 residues. CDR3 sequence: CASSSHRGAPGANVLTF. CDR3 bases: TGTGCCAGCAGCTCTCACAGGGGCGCCCCTGGGGCCAACGTCCTGACTTTC.

The chain is built from TRBV28 and TRBJ1-1; D unclear. Trimming removed 7 bases from V and 1 base from J, with 4 bases in between. The CDR3 consists of 11 residues. Germline V gene data show CDR1 as MDHEN and CDR2 as SYDVKM. CDR3: CASTTNTEAFF. The CDR3 DNA follows: TGTGCCAGCACGACGAACACTGAAGCTTTCTTT.

The CDR3 sequence is CASSSYQETQYF. The CDR3 nucleotides are TGCGCCAGCAGCTCCTACCAAGAGACCCAGTACTTC. The chain couples TRBV5-1 to TRBJ2-5; D not resolved. CDR1 and CDR2 (germline): SGHRS, YFSETQ. The CDR3 runs 12 residues. V gave up 3 bases and J gave up 0 bases, with 3 bases separating them. Full variable domain (outside the CDR3, taken from reference TRBV5-1 and TRBJ2-5): KAGVTQTPRYLIKTRGQQVTLSCSPISGHRSVSWYQQTPGQGLQFLFEYFSETQRNKGNFPGRFSGRQFSNSRSEMNVSTLELGDSALYLCASSSYQETQYFGPGTRLLVL.

The chain links TRBV28 to TRBJ2-6; D is uncertain. The germline CDR1 and CDR2 sequences are MDHEN and SYDVKM. There are 13 residues in the CDR3. Trimming cost V 3 bases and J 4 bases, with 4 bases left between them. In DNA, the CDR3 is TGTGCCAGCAGTTTCTCCGGGGCCAACGTCCTGACTTTC. Translation: CASSFSGANVLTF.

The J gene is TRBJ2-1, the V gene TRBV5-5; D not certain. The CDR3 has 16 residues. Germline assignment: CDR1 SGHKS and CDR2 YYEKEE (reference sequence). Trimming stripped 0 bases from V and 9 bases from J, with 19 bases between. DNA of the CDR3: TGTGCCAGCAGCTTGGTGCCTAACCCCCATATCGGTGAGCAGTTCTTC. Protein sequence: CASSLVPNPHIGEQFF.

V is TRBV7-9 and J is TRBJ2-3; TRBD2 matches 12 bases. Germline CDR1 and CDR2: SEHNR and FQNEAQ (reference sequence). The junction had 2 bases not matched to a gene; V was cut back by 4 bases and J by 0 bases. The CDR3 is made up of 16 amino acids. The CDR3, as DNA: TGTGCCAGCAGCTCCGGACTAGCGGGGAGCACAGATACGCAGTATTTT. Its protein is CASSSGLAGSTDTQYF.